The present T cell receptor beta chain was sequenced within a study of T cells in Graves' hyperthyroidism and ophthalmopathy. The source material, RNA transcripts, was used to amplify TCR beta CDR3 regions. Researchers ran a first-round RT-PCR on the TCR CDR3 using the HTBI primer set. TCRdb recomputed calls from the multiplex PCR reads with MiXCR, one row per CDR3 protein. The sample holds 500,000 or so distinct CDR3 sequences, more than 15% seen once. The source of this sequence is a young woman with Graves' ophthalmopathy. Sequencing was done on a sample of blood.

CDR3 nucleotides: TGTGCCAGTGCACCGGGACAAAGGAACACTGAAGCTTTCTTT. It codes for CASAPGQRNTEAFF. This chain uses TRBV19 with TRBJ1-1; tentative D call: TRBD1 (6 bases). Trimming removed 8 bases at V and 1 base at J, with 14 bases between. This CDR3 has 14 amino acids. Germline CDR1 LNHDA, CDR2 SQIVND (reference sequence).